This TCR beta chain stems from a study of identical twins. This CDR3 has 16 residues. V lost 2 bases, J lost 6 bases, and 9 bases stayed unmatched. From germline, CDR1 is SGHRS and CDR2 YFSETQ. This clonotype has just a few counts. TCRdb re-called the 5' RACE reads with MiXCR, one entry per CDR3 protein. The sample includes a few hundred thousand distinct CDR3 sequences, 14% of them seen just once. These same records also appear under a second study, on yellow fever vaccine responses in identical twins.

The sequence was obtained from a young woman in good health. The chain combines TRBV5-1 with TRBJ2-7; 12 bases match TRBD2. Specimen: CD4+ T cells sorted from blood. The CDR3 sequence is CASSFGLAGTRREQYF. CDR3 DNA: TGCGCCAGCAGCTTCGGACTAGCGGGGACAAGACGCGAGCAGTACTTC.